The 23 T cell receptor beta chains below come from one sample, sequenced in a study of early T cells in non-severe SARS-CoV-2 infection. MiXCR, applied by TCRdb to the 5' RACE reads, yields one record per CDR3 protein. This sample has about 38,000 distinct CDR3 sequences, with about 4.5% found just once. The source material was whole blood. The receptors were gathered from an adult who was a healthcare worker with PCR-confirmed SARS-CoV-2 infection or an uninfected control (not recorded which).

This clonotype occurred many times. This chain connects TRBV6-5 to TRBJ2-7; TRBD2 matches 8 bases. The CDR3 consists of 15 residues. Germline loops: CDR1 MNHEY, CDR2 SVGAGI. Trimming took 5 bases from V and 0 from J; bases not matched to a gene: 6. The CDR3 region is CASSKTSGLSYEQYF. The CDR3 DNA reads TGTGCCAGCAGTAAAACTAGCGGCCTCTCCTACGAGCAGTACTTC.

The CDR3, as DNA: TGCGCCAGCAGCGGTCGACTAGCTGGTGATACGCAGTATTTT. Amino acids: CASSGRLAGDTQYF. The V call is TRBV5-1, the J call TRBJ2-3, with 7 nucleotides matching TRBD2. V dropped 4 bases and J dropped 6; count of bases not matched to a gene: 8. The germline CDR1 and CDR2 sequences are SGHRS and YFSETQ. There are 14 residues in the CDR3.

The genes are TRBV19 and TRBJ1-6; D gene unclear. V was shortened by 6 bases and J by 2 bases, with 11 bases between the two germline ends. This CDR3 spans 15 amino acids. The germline gives CDR1 LNHDA, CDR2 SQIVND (reference sequence). DNA for the CDR3: TGTGCCAGTAGGTCAGCGCGAGCCTATAATTCACCCCTCCACTTT. Translation: CASRSARAYNSPLHF.

This clonotype showed up many times. The chain uses TRBV27 and TRBJ1-2; 8 bases match TRBD1. Losses at the gene ends were 4 bases for V and 1 base for J; bases not matched to a gene: 11. The CDR3 is 17 residues long. Germline V gene data show CDR1 as MNHEY and CDR2 as SMNVEV (reference sequence). The CDR3 bases are TGTGCCAGCAGTTCACACCCAAGACAGGGGCGTAACTATGGCTACACCTTC. Amino acid sequence: CASSSHPRQGRNYGYTF.

The sample holds many counts of this clonotype. The genes are TRBV5-1 and TRBJ2-2; 7 bases agree with TRBD2. Germline V CDR1 and CDR2: SGHRS, YFSETQ. This CDR3 has 15 residues. Unmatched junction bases numbered 6, after V lost 4 bases and J lost 3 bases. The CDR3 region has the DNA TGCGCCAGCAGCCCGCGGGGGATGCACACCGGGGAGCTGTTTTTT. Translated, it gives CASSPRGMHTGELFF.

V and J are TRBV2 and TRBJ2-5, with 8 bases identical to TRBD2. CDR1 and CDR2 from the germline V gene are SNHLY and FYNNEI. This CDR3 region has 12 residues. Unmatched junction bases numbered 6, after V lost 11 bases and J lost 4 bases. The chain's CDR3 is CASLAGGETQYF. The CDR3 DNA reads as TGTGCCTCCCTGGCGGGGGGAGAGACCCAGTACTTC.

This clonotype has ten or more counts. For the CDR3, the DNA is TGTGCCAGCAGTCCCAGGGGCGGGTCGACTAATGAAAAACTGTTTTTT. Translation: CASSPRGGSTNEKLFF. The chain combines TRBV27 with TRBJ1-4, with D possibly being TRBD1 (6 bases). This CDR3 contains 16 residues. Germline V gene sequence: CDR1 MNHEY, CDR2 SMNVEV (reference sequence). V lost 5 bases and J 2 bases, leaving 15 bases between the germline ends.

At least ten counts were recorded for this clonotype. The junction does not match germline at one end; this may be a read error. The chain employs TRBV20-1 and TRBJ1-1; D may be TRBD1 (5 bases). The CDR3 extends over 12 amino acids. Germline V gene data show CDR1 as DFQATT and CDR2 as SNEGSKA (reference sequence). CDR3 DNA sequence: TGCAGTGCTAGAGACAGGGATCAAGTCGCGCTCTTT. Translation: CSARDRDQVALF.

In nucleotides, the CDR3 is TGCAGTGCCTTATTGCGGGGGCTTAACCAAGAGACCCAGTACTTC. Protein product: CSALLRGLNQETQYF. The chain combines TRBV20-1 with TRBJ2-5; perhaps TRBD2 as D (7 bases). Germline CDR1 reads DFQATT; CDR2 reads SNEGSKA (reference sequence). This CDR3 contains 15 residues. The V end lost 6 bases, the J end lost 0 bases, and 17 bases lay between the germline ends.

The genes are TRBV5-1 and TRBJ1-1; 7 bases match TRBD1. Germline V gene sequence: CDR1 SGHRS, CDR2 YFSETQ. Trimming at V came to 0 bases and at J to 2 bases, leaving 7 bases not matched to a gene. CDR3 length equals 16 residues. For the CDR3, the DNA is TGCGCCAGCAGCTTGGTAAGGGGGACAGCTAACACTGAAGCTTTCTTT. It is translated as CASSLVRGTANTEAFF.

This clonotype was detected ten times or more. The chain employs TRBV14 and TRBJ1-2; no reliable D call. The CDR3 extends over 13 amino acids. Germline values: CDR1 SGHDN, CDR2 FVKESK. The V end was cut by 4 bases, the J end by 2 bases, with 8 bases between. Here the CDR3 DNA reads TGTGCCAGCAGCCGCTTCGACAACTATGGCTACACCTTC. It codes for CASSRFDNYGYTF.

This clonotype was recorded at least ten times. The chain joins TRBV5-4 to TRBJ2-3; D is unresolved. V was clipped by 0 bases and J by 0 bases, with 11 bases between them. Germline V CDR1 and CDR2: SGHNT, YYREEE (reference sequence). This CDR3 region has 16 residues. CDR3 loop: CASSLGGRSSTDTQYF. DNA of the CDR3: TGTGCCAGCAGCTTGGGAGGCAGGTCAAGCACAGATACGCAGTATTTT.

On this clonotype: This may stem from a read error, because a much larger clone lies one nucleotide away. V usage is TRBV27 and J usage is TRBJ2-3; D possibly uses TRBD1 or TRBD2 (5 bases each). The CDR3 covers 13 residues. Germline values: CDR1 MNHEY, CDR2 SMNVEV (reference sequence). CDR3 nucleotides: TGTGCAACGAAGTGGGGGAACACAGATTCGCAGTATTTT. This sequence encodes CATKWGNTDSQYF.

This clonotype appeared a few times. CDR3 coding DNA: TGTGCCAGCAGCCAAGACCCCCTAGCAAGGGGACTTTTCGGGGCCAACGTCCTGACTTTC. Translating gives CASSQDPLARGLFGANVLTF. This chain links TRBV4-2 with TRBJ2-6; D is possibly TRBD2 (6 bases). The CDR3 totals 20 residues. V was clipped by 0 bases and J by 4 bases, with 22 bases between them. In germline, CDR1 is LGHNA, CDR2 YNFKEQ.

This clonotype occurred many times. V and J are TRBV2 and TRBJ1-1; D uncertain. The germline CDR1 and CDR2 sequences are SNHLY and FYNNEI. The CDR3 is 13 residues long. Between the trimmed V and J ends, which lost 10 bases and 5 bases, there was a span of 17 bases. The chain's CDR3 is CATRREIRTEAFF. The DNA for the CDR3 is TGTGCCACCCGCCGGGAAATCAGGACTGAAGCTTTCTTT.

There are many counts of this clonotype. J is TRBJ1-2 and V is TRBV20-1; no reliable D call. CDR3 length: 12 residues. Deletions cut 6 bases from V and 7 bases from J, with 15 bases between. Germline V gene data show CDR1 as DFQATT and CDR2 as SNEGSKA (reference sequence). Here the CDR3 DNA reads TGCAGTGCCCCCCAGGCCTCCGGTGGCTACACCTTC. Translation gives CSAPQASGGYTF.

By its share, this clonotype is medium-sized. This chain joins TRBV9 and TRBJ2-1, with no clear D. Trimming stripped 4 bases from V and 10 bases from J, with 12 bases between. The length of the CDR3 is 12 residues. Looked up from germline, CDR1 is SGDLS and CDR2 is YYNGEE. DNA of the CDR3: TGTGCCAGCAGCACAGCTCCTTGGGAGCAGTTCTTC. The encoded protein is CASSTAPWEQFF.

This clonotype was seen repeatedly, ten times or more. This rearrangement joins TRBV12-3 or TRBV12-4 to TRBJ2-3; TRBD1 is a possible D gene (5 bases). The CDR3 spans 14 residues. The V end lost 6 bases, the J end lost 4 bases, and 14 bases lay between the germline ends. This CDR3 is CASRAGNTPDTQYF. As DNA, the CDR3 is TGTGCCAGCAGAGCAGGGAACACCCCAGATACGCAGTATTTT.

This clonotype was observed many times. V usage is TRBV4-2 and J usage is TRBJ2-1, with D perhaps matching TRBD2 (6 bases). This CDR3 is built from 16 residues. V shed 0 bases and J shed 3 bases, with 12 bases lying between them. Germline loops: CDR1 LGHNA, CDR2 YNFKEQ. As DNA, the CDR3 is TGTGCCAGCAGCCAAGACGGCGGGGCGAGCTACAATGAGCAGTTCTTC. This sequence encodes CASSQDGGASYNEQFF.

The chain joins TRBV19 to TRBJ2-1; TRBD2 aligns across 8 bases. CDR1 and CDR2 (germline): LNHDA, SQIVND (reference sequence). The CDR3 is made up of 12 amino acids. The CDR3 DNA reads as TGTGGAACGGGACTAGTATGGTATGAGCAGTTCTTC. Translating it yields CGTGLVWYEQFF.

This clonotype was picked up many times. V is TRBV12-3 or TRBV12-4 and J is TRBJ2-7; D remains unclear. Trimming took 6 bases from V and 0 from J, leaving 12 bases between them. The CDR3 covers 14 residues. The CDR3 DNA reads TGTGCCAGCAGCGGAAGCTTAGACTCCTACGAGCAGTACTTC. Its translation is CASSGSLDSYEQYF.

This clonotype was detected many times. This chain uses TRBV30 with TRBJ2-7; D might be TRBD1 (5 bases). Trimming pared 4 bases from V and 0 bases from J, leaving 13 bases between. Germline V gives CDR1 GTSNPN, CDR2 SVGIG (reference sequence). The CDR3 is 14 amino acids. CDR3 sequence (DNA): TGTGCCTGGAATAGGGGCCACATCTCCTACGAGCAGTACTTC. Its protein product is CAWNRGHISYEQYF.

This clonotype has more than one count but fewer than ten. J is TRBJ1-1 and V is TRBV6-5; D ambiguous. V was clipped by 8 bases and J by 1 base, with 14 bases between them. The CDR3 covers 14 residues. The germline V gene encodes CDR1 MNHEY and CDR2 SVGAGI. CDR3 in amino acids: CASERVGENTEAFF. Here the CDR3 DNA reads TGTGCCAGCGAACGGGTCGGCGAGAACACTGAAGCTTTCTTT.